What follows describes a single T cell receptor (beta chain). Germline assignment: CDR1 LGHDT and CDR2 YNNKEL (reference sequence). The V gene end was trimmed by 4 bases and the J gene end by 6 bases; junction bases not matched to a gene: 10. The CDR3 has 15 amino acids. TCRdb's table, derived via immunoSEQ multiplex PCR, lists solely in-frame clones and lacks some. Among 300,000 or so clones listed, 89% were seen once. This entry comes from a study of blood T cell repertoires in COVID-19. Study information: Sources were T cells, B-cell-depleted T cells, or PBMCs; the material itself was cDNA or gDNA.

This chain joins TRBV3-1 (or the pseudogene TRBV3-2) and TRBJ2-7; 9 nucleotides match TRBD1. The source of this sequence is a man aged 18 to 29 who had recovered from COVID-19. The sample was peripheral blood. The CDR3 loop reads CASSREGRTGVEQYF. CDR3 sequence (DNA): TGTGCCAGCAGCCGGGAGGGGAGGACAGGGGTCGAGCAGTACTTC.